This T cell receptor (beta chain) was retrieved from a study of cytomegalovirus exposure and HLA in healthy donors. General observations from the study: Many donors carried some public TCRs, although rarity characterized most TCR sequences. Immune exposure information available was restricted to CMV serostatus. Later, an analysis showed that TCR beta chains associated with HLA were more clonally expanded than others that were equally common.

Worth noting for this clone: The antigen is not known.

V was pared by 5 bases and J by 2 bases, with 5 bases of the junction left unmatched. CDR1 is LNHDA and CDR2 is SQIVND in the germline V gene (reference sequence). The CDR3 is 15 amino acids. Primers included in the PCR were 60 Vbeta and 13 Jbeta primers. The table came from immunoSEQ multiplex PCR; TCRdb's copy has only in-frame clones and leaves some out. The sample holds 110,000 to 150,000 clones, 76% seen once. The chain carries TRBV19 and TRBJ2-1; TRBD1 agrees at 8 bases. The sequencing sample was made of PBMCs. The sequence was obtained from a man between 18 and 35 years old in good health and CMV-seronegative. The CDR3 bases are TGTGCCAGTAGTCCCTCGGACAGGGCCTACAATGAGCAGTTCTTC. It is translated as CASSPSDRAYNEQFF.